A selection of T cell receptor beta chains follows, all from one sample in a study of cytomegalovirus exposure and HLA in healthy donors. Sequenced by immunoSEQ multiplex PCR; TCRdb stores in-frame clones only, minus some. The sample holds some 150,000 clones, around 78% seen once. Sequences were obtained from PBMCs. These receptors were taken from a woman in her twenties or thirties in good health and CMV-seropositive. Each CDR3 is given with its conserved first and last residue. Size is omitted from some rows. Given values are once, few, many or a class for expanded clones.

clone_size,cdr3_length,j_call,v_call,cdr3_aa
NA,15,TRBJ1-1,TRBV30,CAWSSWGGVNTEAFF
NA,15,TRBJ2-7,TRBV4-3,CASSLVGQAQNEQYF
NA,17,TRBJ1-5,TRBV15,CATSRVSGTAPNQPQHF
NA,14,TRBJ2-7,TRBV7-2,CASSLSTGGYEQYF
NA,15,TRBJ2-5,TRBV5-5,CASSLEGTGPETQYF
NA,13,TRBJ1-5,TRBV10-3,CAINPDRDQPQHF
NA,16,TRBJ2-7,TRBV27,CASSLAGGEQHYEQYF
NA,16,TRBJ2-3,TRBV6-6,CASSGLAGGGTDTQYF
NA,14,TRBJ1-5,TRBV28,CASRSQGRHQPQHF
NA,16,TRBJ1-4,TRBV7-9,CASSSYTGEWGEKLFF
NA,15,TRBJ1-2,TRBV6-1,CASSARGQGVNGYTF
NA,14,TRBJ1-3,TRBV18,CASSPGTSGNTIYF
NA,15,TRBJ1-2,TRBV9,CASSITLTGVDGYTF
few,13,TRBJ2-5,TRBV5-1,CASSPIGGETQYF
NA,14,TRBJ1-2,TRBV15,CATSRVGVNYGYTF
NA,14,TRBJ2-2,TRBV6-5,CASSYEEKAGELFF